The 27 T cell receptor beta chains below come from one sample, sequenced in a study of cytomegalovirus exposure and HLA in healthy donors. Primers included in the PCR were 60 Vbeta and 13 Jbeta primers. Profiling relied on immunoSEQ multiplex PCR, and the TCRdb table lists in-frame clones only, not all of them. The sample yields about 140,000 clones, more than 70% seen once. Sequencing was performed on PBMCs. Receptor source: a male donor in good health and CMV-seropositive.

This clone turned up a few times. The rearrangement links TRBV9 to TRBJ2-5; 10 positions match TRBD2. Per germline, CDR1 SGDLS and CDR2 YYNGEE. The CDR3 covers 14 residues. Trimming took 3 bases from V and 13 from J; bases not matched to a gene: 12. CDR3 DNA: TGTGCCAGCAGCGAGGCCCCGGATTCTAGCGGGAGGTACTTC. The encoded protein is CASSEAPDSSGRYF.

This chain connects TRBV10-3 to TRBJ2-1, with 10 positions matching TRBD2. Trimming cost V 11 bases and J 1 base; bases outside gene matches: 5. Germline V gene lookup returns CDR1 ENHRY and CDR2 SYGVKD. The CDR3 is made up of 14 amino acids. In nucleotides, the CDR3 is TGTGCCTCCAAAGCGGGAGGGTCCTACAATGAGCAGTTCTTC. It codes for CASKAGGSYNEQFF.

The chain joins TRBV19 to TRBJ1-5; D is unresolved. The V and J ends lost 3 bases and 0 bases respectively, with 12 bases between them. Germline CDR1 and CDR2: LNHDA and SQIVND (reference sequence). The CDR3 spans 16 residues. The CDR3 protein is CASSIVVVYSNQPQHF. CDR3 coding DNA: TGTGCCAGTAGTATTGTAGTAGTTTATAGCAATCAGCCCCAGCATTTT.

A single count supports this clone. The chain joins TRBV7-8 to TRBJ2-1; TRBD1 is a possible D gene (6 bases). V was shortened by 0 bases and J by 7 bases, with 10 bases between the two germline ends. The CDR3 is made up of 14 amino acids. Germline CDR1 is SGHVS and CDR2 is FQNEAQ. The CDR3 here is CASSLAGHRNEQFF. Written as DNA, the CDR3 is TGTGCCAGCAGCTTAGCGGGACACCGGAATGAGCAGTTCTTC.

V and J are TRBV25-1 and TRBJ2-7; D perhaps matches TRBD1 (6 bases). CDR3 size: 16 residues. Germline CDR1 and CDR2: MGHDK and SYGVNS. The V end lost 0 bases, the J end lost 6 bases, and 18 bases lay between the germline ends. The CDR3 here is CASSEYSLLNRVEQYF. The CDR3 nucleotides are TGTGCCAGCAGTGAATATTCCCTCCTAAACAGGGTCGAGCAGTACTTC.

V is TRBV6-5 and J is TRBJ1-2; D is unresolved. V lost 1 base to trimming and J lost 2 bases, with 14 bases between them. The CDR3 totals 16 residues. From germline, CDR1 is MNHEY and CDR2 SVGAGI. Here the CDR3 DNA reads TGTGCCAGCAGTTACTTTGGTCCGAGTATGAACTATGGCTACACCTTC. It specifies CASSYFGPSMNYGYTF.

A single count supports this clone. An end of the junction does not agree with germline; a read error may underlie this. The chain has TRBV7-7 and TRBJ2-6; 9 bases align to TRBD2. CDR1 and CDR2 from the germline V gene are SSHAT and FNYEAQ (reference sequence). CDR3 length equals 20 residues. The CDR3 nucleotides are TGTGCTAGCAGCTTAGCGGAGGCTAGCGGGAAACTGTCTGGGGCCAACGTCCTGACTTTC. Encoded protein: CASSLAEASGKLSGANVLTF. Combining the CDR3 with reference TRBV7-7 and TRBJ2-6 gives the whole variable domain GAGVSQSPRYKVTKRGQDVTLRCDPISSHATLYWYQQALGQGPEFLTYFNYEAQPDKSGLPSDRFSAERPEGSISTLTIQRTEQRDSAMYRCASSLAEASGKLSGANVLTFGAGSRLTVL.

The rearrangement joins TRBV5-1 to TRBJ1-1, with D possibly being TRBD1 (5 bases). The CDR3 spans 15 residues. Between the trimmed V and J ends, which lost 3 bases and 0 bases, there was a span of 12 bases. Germline assignment: CDR1 SGHRS and CDR2 YFSETQ. The CDR3 DNA follows: TGCGCCAGCAGCTCCCGGACAAGTATGAACACTGAAGCTTTCTTT. Translation gives CASSSRTSMNTEAFF.

This clone occurred once. This chain uses TRBV18 with TRBJ2-7; TRBD1 is a possible D gene (6 bases). V shed 0 bases and J shed 2 bases, with 20 bases lying between them. The CDR3 is 18 amino acids. Germline CDR1 KGHSH, CDR2 LQKENI. Here the CDR3 reads CASSPPKGRTEVPYEQYF. CDR3 coding DNA: TGTGCCAGCTCACCACCGAAGGGTCGGACAGAAGTGCCCTACGAGCAGTACTTC.

The chain joins TRBV4-1 to TRBJ2-5; weak D call: TRBD2 (6 bases). The DNA end lines up better with TRBJ2-7; the J call may be wrong. Germline V lookup: CDR1 MGHRA, CDR2 YSYEKL. This CDR3 has 14 amino acids. The CDR3 region has the DNA TGCGCCAGCAGCCTCGGGACTGAAGGCTACGAGCAGTACTTC. Amino acids: CASSLGTEGYEQYF.

This chain joins TRBV18 and TRBJ1-4; D remains unclear. The length of the CDR3 is 14 residues. CDR1 is KGHSH, CDR2 LQKENI, per germline. Deletions cut 1 base from V and 8 bases from J, with 11 bases between. Here the CDR3 reads CASSPRRGREKLFF. The CDR3 bases are TGTGCCAGCTCACCACGAAGAGGTCGGGAAAAACTGTTTTTT.

The sample holds a few counts of this clone. The chain links TRBV29-1 to TRBJ1-4, with 9 bases identical to TRBD1. V shed 0 bases, J shed 6 bases, and the junction held 11 bases outside the gene matches. This CDR3 region has 17 residues. CDR1 SQVTM and CDR2 ANQGSEA come from the germline V gene. The CDR3 region has the DNA TGCAGCGTTGAAGATTGGGAACCGGGACAGGGTCATGAAAAACTGTTTTTT. Translating it yields CSVEDWEPGQGHEKLFF.

The V call is TRBV18, the J call TRBJ1-2; 10 bases map to TRBD1. Germline V gene sequence: CDR1 KGHSH, CDR2 LQKENI. Trimming cost V 3 bases and J 2 bases; bases outside gene matches: 0. The CDR3 consists of 14 residues. The CDR3 loop is CASSPDRGNYGYTF. The CDR3 region has the DNA TGTGCCAGCTCACCGGACAGGGGGAACTATGGCTACACCTTC.

V and J are TRBV4-2 and TRBJ2-7; D is unclear. Trimming removed 0 bases from V and 1 base from J, with 10 bases in between. This CDR3 is built from 15 residues. Germline lookup yields CDR1 LGHNA and CDR2 YNFKEQ. In DNA, the CDR3 is TGTGCCAGCAGCCAAGATACCCACTTATCCTACGAGCAGTACTTC. Amino acids: CASSQDTHLSYEQYF.

This chain uses TRBV10-3 with TRBJ2-1; TRBD1 matches at 12 bases. The germline V gene encodes CDR1 ENHRY and CDR2 SYGVKD. The CDR3 spans 15 residues. J gave up 9 bases and V 3 bases, and 6 bases lay outside the gene matches. Written as DNA, the CDR3 is TGTGCCATCAGTGAACCCGGGACAGGGGGCGGTGAGCAGTTCTTC. As protein: CAISEPGTGGGEQFF.

The CDR3 protein is CASSDITGTYEQYF. DNA for the CDR3: TGTGCCAGCAGTGACATAACCGGGACCTACGAGCAGTACTTC. The rearrangement links TRBV6-1 to TRBJ2-7, with D perhaps TRBD2 (5 bases). V lost 3 bases and J lost 2, with 11 bases in between. The germline V gene encodes CDR1 MNHNS and CDR2 SASEGT. The CDR3 has 14 residues.

The chain is built from TRBV19 and TRBJ2-5, with 14 bases identical to TRBD2. The CDR3 length is 19 residues. J gave up 5 bases and V 4 bases, and 15 bases lay outside the gene matches. Germline CDR1 reads LNHDA; CDR2 reads SQIVND (reference sequence). This CDR3 reads CASSTTGLAGGRRGETQYF. In DNA form, the CDR3 reads TGTGCCAGTAGTACCACCGGACTAGCGGGAGGCCGGAGGGGGGAGACCCAGTACTTC. Together with reference TRBV19 and TRBJ2-5, the CDR3 gives the full variable domain: DGGITQSPKYLFRKEGQNVTLSCEQNLNHDAMYWYRQDPGQGLRLIYYSQIVNDFQKGDIAEGYSVSREKKESFPLTVTSAQKNPTAFYLCASSTTGLAGGRRGETQYFGPGTRLLVL.

The chain is built from TRBV29-1 and TRBJ1-1; no clear D. The ends were cut back, 6 bases at V and 4 bases at J, with 9 bases in the middle. The CDR3 consists of 11 residues. Germline V gene lookup returns CDR1 SQVTM and CDR2 ANQGSEA. CDR3 in DNA: TGCAGCGTACATAAAGTCACTGAAGCTTTCTTT. Protein: CSVHKVTEAFF.

CDR3 loop: CASSEQRGQETQYF. The CDR3 DNA reads TGTGCCAGCTCAGAACAAAGGGGGCAAGAGACCCAGTACTTC. The V and J genes are TRBV18 and TRBJ2-5; the D gene is possibly TRBD1 (6 bases). Germline CDR1 and CDR2: KGHSH and LQKENI. CDR3 length: 14 residues. Trimming cost V 5 bases and J 2 bases, with 12 bases left between them.

A single count supports this clone. The chain links TRBV27 to TRBJ1-2; D remains unclear. Trimming left V 6 bases short and J 1 base short, with 12 bases between. There are 14 residues in the CDR3. Germline CDR1 reads MNHEY; CDR2 reads SMNVEV (reference sequence). CDR3 sequence reads: CASSDNYFNYGYTF. CDR3 nucleotides: TGTGCCAGCAGCGACAATTATTTTAACTATGGCTACACCTTC.

This clone was observed a single time. CDR3 residues: CASKHTPGLTDTQYF. The CDR3 coding sequence is TGTGCCAGCAAACACACACCGGGACTCACAGATACGCAGTATTTT. This chain uses TRBV6-6 with TRBJ2-3, with a weak D call TRBD2 (6 bases). Trimming removed 7 bases at V and 2 bases at J, with 16 bases between. There are 15 residues in the CDR3. CDR1 MNHNY and CDR2 SVGAGI come from the germline V gene (reference sequence).

The genes are TRBV6-6 and TRBJ2-1; 8 bases match TRBD1. V shed 6 bases and J 5 bases; nucleotides not matched to a gene: 12. This CDR3 contains 16 residues. CDR1 MNHNY and CDR2 SVGAGI come from the germline V gene (reference sequence). The CDR3 bases are TGTGCCAGCAGCGGAATACGCCAGGGGGCCGACAATGAGCAGTTCTTC. It encodes CASSGIRQGADNEQFF.

The gene calls are TRBV7-6 and TRBJ2-1; TRBD2 might be the D (6 bases). The CDR3 is made up of 14 amino acids. The V gene's germline CDR1 is SGHVS and CDR2 FNYEAQ. Between the trimmed V and J ends, which lost 1 base and 8 bases, there was a span of 12 bases. The CDR3 DNA sequence: TGTGCCAGCAGCTTAGTAGGAGGGGCAGATGAGCAGTTCTTC. Its translation is CASSLVGGADEQFF.

The table lists this clone with a few counts. This chain joins TRBV13 and TRBJ2-3; 7 nucleotides match TRBD2. This CDR3 is 17 amino acids long. With V trimmed by 5 bases and J by 2 bases, 13 bases remained unmatched. Germline V gene lookup returns CDR1 PRHDT and CDR2 FYEKMQ (reference sequence). The DNA of the CDR3 is TGTGCCAGCAGCATCTGGGAGAGCGGGACCCTCACAGATACGCAGTATTTT. It yields the protein CASSIWESGTLTDTQYF. The whole variable domain, remainder taken from reference TRBV13 and TRBJ2-3, is AAGVIQSPRHLIKEKRETATLKCYPIPRHDTVYWYQQGPGQDPQFLISFYEKMQSDKGSIPDRFSAQQFSDYHSELNMSSLELGDSALYFCASSIWESGTLTDTQYFGPGTRLTVL.

The genes are TRBV6-1 and TRBJ1-2, with 10 bases fitting TRBD1. V was clipped by 8 bases and J by 7 bases; unmatched bases: 7. CDR1 MNHNS and CDR2 SASEGT come from the germline V gene. The CDR3 is 13 amino acids. CDR3 DNA sequence: TGTGCCAGCGGACAGGGGGTTCACTTTGGCTACACCTTC. Translating it yields CASGQGVHFGYTF.

V gene TRBV7-3 combines with J gene TRBJ1-1; no firm D call. This CDR3 has 16 residues. In germline, CDR1 is SGHTA, CDR2 FQGTGA. Deletions cut 0 bases from V and 3 bases from J, with 14 bases between. The CDR3 sequence: CASSLTYPEIDTEAFF. The CDR3 DNA is TGTGCCAGCAGCTTAACGTATCCGGAGATAGACACTGAAGCTTTCTTT.

With regard to this clone: The germline gene is not matched at one end of the junction; a read error may be the cause. The V gene is TRBV7-7, the J gene TRBJ2-5, with D maybe TRBD1 (6 bases). This CDR3 contains 16 residues. CDR1 SSHAT and CDR2 FNYEAQ come from the germline V gene (reference sequence). The CDR3 loop reads CASSLRAQGVGETQYF. In DNA form, the CDR3 reads TGTGCTAGCAGCTTGCGGGCACAGGGAGTTGGAGAGACCCAGTACTTC.